The sequence of this TCR beta chain was determined in a study of shared clonotypes between healthy human individuals. At the level of the study: Three plates were used per donor for CD4 naive, three for CD4 memory, two for CD8 naive and one for CD8 memory.

Study findings and constraints: With a handful of donors compared, roughly 4.9% of naive CD4 clonotypes were shared. Non-shared clonotypes had lower generation probabilities than those shared by all four donors. Expectations were that clonotype sharing among donors would be affected by sequencing depth.

TCRdb's copy holds only in-frame clones and misses some; the assay was immunoSEQ multiplex PCR. The sample consists of about 640,000 clones, about two thirds of them appearing once. The CDR3 is made up of 16 amino acids. From germline, CDR1 is SGHNT and CDR2 YYREEE (reference sequence). V was cut by 1 base and J by 4 bases, with 16 bases left in between. About this clone: Its antigen is unidentified.

J is TRBJ2-3 and V is TRBV5-4; D perhaps matches TRBD1 (5 bases). This TCR came from a woman in her twenties or thirties in good health. The sample was memory CD4+ T cells sorted from blood. Stated subset: CD45RA-negative fraction. CDR3 nucleotides: TGTGCCAGCAGCTTGCGGCCAGGGTTGGCCGCAGATACGCAGTATTTT. This sequence encodes CASSLRPGLAADTQYF.